The entry below describes one T cell receptor (beta chain). Original processing methods: For nucleated cells, counts were estimated from reference gene primer amplification. TCRdb's table, derived via immunoSEQ multiplex PCR, lists solely in-frame clones and lacks some. That table furnishes V, J and clone size, whereas the DNA furnished D and trimming. The sample contains around 220,000 clones, 80% to 90% of which appear only once. The CDR3 extends over 16 amino acids. J gave up 4 bases and V 3 bases, and 3 bases lay outside the gene matches. Germline V gene sequence: CDR1 SGHTA, CDR2 FQGTGA. The data stem from a study of blood T cell repertoires in COVID-19. For the study at large: Sites in the United States, Italy and Spain provided acute and convalescent COVID-19 samples. In each case, the material was cDNA or gDNA derived from T cells, B-cell-depleted T cells, or PBMCs.

The sequenced material came from peripheral blood. The J gene is TRBJ2-2, the V gene TRBV7-3; 12 bases line up with TRBD2. This sequence originates from a woman of 80 years or more with acute or convalescent COVID-19. CDR3 coding DNA: TGTGCCAGCAGCTTCCTAGCGGGGGGGATCACCGGGGAGCTGTTTTTT. Protein sequence: CASSFLAGGITGELFF.